This T cell receptor beta chain was found in a study of cytomegalovirus exposure and HLA in healthy donors. The assay was immunoSEQ multiplex PCR, and TCRdb's table has in-frame clones only and misses some. The sample has 100,000 to 150,000 clones; 94% are singletons. Overall study findings and caveats: The classifier reportedly diagnosed cytomegalovirus status with high sensitivity and specificity. For most TCR sequences rarity was the rule, although some public TCRs occurred in many donors.

On this clone: No antigen is known for it.

The sample comprised PBMCs. This receptor was identified in a young woman in good health and CMV-seronegative.

As DNA, the CDR3 is TGTGCCTGGGGGACAGGGAAGGGCTACACCTTC. Translating it yields CAWGTGKGYTF. This chain links TRBV30 with TRBJ1-2; TRBD1 aligns across 9 bases. Germline CDR1 GTSNPN, CDR2 SVGIG (reference sequence). Trimming removed 5 bases from V and 8 bases from J; junction bases left unmatched: 3. The CDR3 loop spans 11 amino acids.